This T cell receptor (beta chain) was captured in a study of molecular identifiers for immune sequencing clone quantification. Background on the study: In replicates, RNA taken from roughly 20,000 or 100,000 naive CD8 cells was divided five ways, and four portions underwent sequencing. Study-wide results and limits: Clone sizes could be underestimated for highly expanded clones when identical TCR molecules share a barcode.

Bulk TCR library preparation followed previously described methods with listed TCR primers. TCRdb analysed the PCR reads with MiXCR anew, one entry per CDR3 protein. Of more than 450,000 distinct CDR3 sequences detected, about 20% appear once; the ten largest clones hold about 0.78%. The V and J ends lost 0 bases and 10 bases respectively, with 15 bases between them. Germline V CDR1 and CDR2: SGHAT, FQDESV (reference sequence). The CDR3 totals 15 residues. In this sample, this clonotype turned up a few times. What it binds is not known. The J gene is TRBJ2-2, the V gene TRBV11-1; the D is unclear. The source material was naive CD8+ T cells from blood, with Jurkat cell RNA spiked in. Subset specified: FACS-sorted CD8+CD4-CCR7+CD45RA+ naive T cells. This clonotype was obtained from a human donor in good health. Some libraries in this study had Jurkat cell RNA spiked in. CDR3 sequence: CASSLASLPAEELFF. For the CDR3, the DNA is TGTGCCAGCAGCTTAGCGTCTTTACCCGCTGAGGAGCTGTTTTTT.